This T cell receptor (beta chain) was profiled in a study of regulatory T cells in long-lasting Graves disease. For TCR beta, libraries came from iRepertoire HTBI primers and Arm-PCR of CDR3 regions. TCRdb redid the calling of the multiplex PCR reads with MiXCR, one entry per CDR3 protein. Among 510,000 or so distinct CDR3 sequences listed, about 12% were seen once. As regards this clonotype: A much larger clone differs from this one at a single base, so this may be a read error.

This CDR3 spans 14 amino acids. CDR1 and CDR2 from the germline V gene are SGDLS and YYNGEE. Indicated time point: newly diagnosed GD, antithyroid drugs for less than 3 months. Generation of the TCR library employed RNA extracted from PBMCs. This sample was shared with a second study, whose subject was T cells in Graves' hyperthyroidism and ophthalmopathy. That report notes: First-round RT-PCR targeting the TCR CDR3 was performed with the HTBI primer set.

The genes are TRBV9 and TRBJ2-1, with D tentatively TRBD1 or TRBD2 (5 bases each). The sequenced sample was peripheral blood mononuclear cells (PBMCs), obtained at new diagnosis, from a patient treated with antithyroid drugs. The clonotype was recovered from a woman in her 30s with Graves disease. For the CDR3, the DNA is TGTGCCGGCAGCGTATCGGCGAGGGGCAATGAGCAGTTCTTC. Its protein product is CAGSVSARGNEQFF.